Included here is one TCR beta chain sequence, with context. Sequencing was performed with immunoSEQ multiplex PCR; in TCRdb, only in-frame clones are kept and a portion is missing. The sample holds over 200,000 clones, about 90% seen once. The data originate from a study of blood T cell repertoires in COVID-19. Participants were placed into cohorts based on the clinical history they reported. Recovery among Cohort 3 donors was established by two negative PCRs, clearance, or symptom resolution. Sequencing input: PBMCs or T cells enriched from blood (not recorded which). The clonotype was recovered from a man aged 30-40 years who had recovered from COVID-19.

Written as DNA, the CDR3 is TGTGCCAGCAGTTACGGTCCGGGGATTAACACTGAAGCTTTCTTT. Encoded protein: CASSYGPGINTEAFF. The chain joins TRBV6-5 to TRBJ1-1; unclear D gene. Deletions cut 2 bases from V and 2 bases from J, with 12 bases between. The CDR3 sequence is 15 residues long. Germline V gives CDR1 MNHEY, CDR2 SVGAGI.